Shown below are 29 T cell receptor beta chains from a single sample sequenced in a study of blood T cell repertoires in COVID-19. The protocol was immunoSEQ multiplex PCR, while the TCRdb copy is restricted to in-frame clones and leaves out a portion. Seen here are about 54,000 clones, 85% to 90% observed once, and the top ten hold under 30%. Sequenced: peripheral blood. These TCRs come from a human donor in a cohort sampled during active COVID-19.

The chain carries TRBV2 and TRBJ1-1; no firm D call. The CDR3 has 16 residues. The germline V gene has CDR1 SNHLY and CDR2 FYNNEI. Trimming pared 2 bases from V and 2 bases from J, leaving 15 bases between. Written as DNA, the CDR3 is TGTGCCAGCAGTGAACTATCTCCAGCGACCAACACTGAAGCTTTCTTT. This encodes CASSELSPATNTEAFF.

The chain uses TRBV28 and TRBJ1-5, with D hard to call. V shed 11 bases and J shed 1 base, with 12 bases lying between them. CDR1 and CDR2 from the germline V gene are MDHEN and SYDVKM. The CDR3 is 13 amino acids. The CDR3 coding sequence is TGTGCCTATGGAGCGAGGAGCAATCAGCCCCAGCATTTT. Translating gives CAYGARSNQPQHF.

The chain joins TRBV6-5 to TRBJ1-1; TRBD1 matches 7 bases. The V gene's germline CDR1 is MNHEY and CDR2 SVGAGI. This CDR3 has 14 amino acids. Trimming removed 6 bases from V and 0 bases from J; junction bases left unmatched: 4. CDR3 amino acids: CASRKGQMNTEAFF. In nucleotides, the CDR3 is TGTGCCAGCAGGAAGGGACAGATGAACACTGAAGCTTTCTTT.

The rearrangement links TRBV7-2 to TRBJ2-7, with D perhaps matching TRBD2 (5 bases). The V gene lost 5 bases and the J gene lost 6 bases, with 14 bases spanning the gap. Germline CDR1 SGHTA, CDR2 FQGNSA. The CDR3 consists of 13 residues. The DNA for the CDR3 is TGTGCCAGCAGCCCTCAATGGGCGGGCGAGCAGTACTTC. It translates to CASSPQWAGEQYF.

This CDR3 reads CAISEVGQGASSGKETQYF. CDR3 nucleotide sequence: TGTGCCATCAGTGAGGTAGGACAGGGGGCGTCTAGCGGGAAGGAGACCCAGTACTTC. This chain joins TRBV10-3 and TRBJ2-5; 11 nucleotides align to TRBD1. Germline CDR1 is ENHRY and CDR2 is SYGVKD. The CDR3 is made up of 19 amino acids. The trim removed 2 bases at V and 5 bases at J, leaving 16 bases unmatched.

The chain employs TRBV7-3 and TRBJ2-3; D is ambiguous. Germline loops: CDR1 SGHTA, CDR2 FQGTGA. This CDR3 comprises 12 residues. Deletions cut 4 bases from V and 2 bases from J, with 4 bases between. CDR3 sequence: CASSSTTDTQYF. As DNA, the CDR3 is TGTGCCAGCAGCTCTACCACAGATACGCAGTATTTT.

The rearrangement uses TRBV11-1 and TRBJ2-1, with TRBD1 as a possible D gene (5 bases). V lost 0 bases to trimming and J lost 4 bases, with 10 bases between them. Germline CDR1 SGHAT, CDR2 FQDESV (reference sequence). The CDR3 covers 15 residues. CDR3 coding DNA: TGTGCCAGCAGCTTAGCGATACAGGTTTACAATGAGCAGTTCTTC. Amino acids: CASSLAIQVYNEQFF.

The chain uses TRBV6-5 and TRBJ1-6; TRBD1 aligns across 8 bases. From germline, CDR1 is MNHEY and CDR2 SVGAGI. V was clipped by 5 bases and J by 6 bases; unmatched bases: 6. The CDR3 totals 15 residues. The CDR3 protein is CASSRSDRANSPLHF. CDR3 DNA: TGTGCCAGCAGTCGTTCGGACAGGGCTAATTCACCCCTCCACTTT.

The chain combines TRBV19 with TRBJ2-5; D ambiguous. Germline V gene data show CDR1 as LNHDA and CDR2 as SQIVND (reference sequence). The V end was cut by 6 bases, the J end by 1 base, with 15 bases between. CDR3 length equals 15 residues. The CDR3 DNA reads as TGTGCCAGTAGCAACGTCGCGAGCTTCCAAGAGACCCAGTACTTC. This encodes CASSNVASFQETQYF.

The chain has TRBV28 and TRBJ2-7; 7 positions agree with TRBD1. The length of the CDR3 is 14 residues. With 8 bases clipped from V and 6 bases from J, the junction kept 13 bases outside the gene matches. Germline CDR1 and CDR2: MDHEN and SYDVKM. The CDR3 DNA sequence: TGTGCCAGCTATACCGGGACAGCCCCGGGCGAGCAGTACTTC. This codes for CASYTGTAPGEQYF.

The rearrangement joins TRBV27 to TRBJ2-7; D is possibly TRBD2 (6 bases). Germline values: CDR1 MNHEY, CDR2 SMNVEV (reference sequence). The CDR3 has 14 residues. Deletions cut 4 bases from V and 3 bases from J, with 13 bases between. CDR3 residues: CASSSAGTRYEQYF. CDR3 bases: TGTGCCAGCAGTTCGGCCGGGACTCGCTACGAGCAGTACTTC.

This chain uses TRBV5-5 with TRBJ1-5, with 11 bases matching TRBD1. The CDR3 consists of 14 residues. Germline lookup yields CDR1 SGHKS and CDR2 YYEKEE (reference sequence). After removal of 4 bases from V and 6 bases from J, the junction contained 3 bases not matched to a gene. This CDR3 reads CASSGTGGRQPQHF. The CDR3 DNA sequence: TGTGCCAGCAGCGGGACAGGGGGGCGTCAGCCCCAGCATTTT. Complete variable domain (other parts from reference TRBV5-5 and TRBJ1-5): DAGVTQSPTHLIKTRGQQVTLRCSPISGHKSVSWYQQVLGQGPQFIFQYYEKEERGRGNFPDRFSARQFPNYSSELNVNALLLGDSALYLCASSGTGGRQPQHFGDGTRLSIL.

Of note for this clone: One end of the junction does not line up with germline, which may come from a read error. CDR3 sequence: CASSQFRDSSYDEQFF. CDR3 nucleotides: TGCGCCAGCAGCCAGTTTCGGGACTCGTCCTACGATGAGCAGTTCTTC. This chain connects TRBV4-1 to TRBJ2-1; TRBD2 is a possible D gene (6 bases). The CDR3 is made up of 16 amino acids. Per the germline V gene, CDR1 is MGHRA and CDR2 is YSYEKL.

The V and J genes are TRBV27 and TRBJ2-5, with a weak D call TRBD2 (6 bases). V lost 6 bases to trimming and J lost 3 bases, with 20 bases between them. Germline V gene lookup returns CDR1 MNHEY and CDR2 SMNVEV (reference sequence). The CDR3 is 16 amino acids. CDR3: CASRMNGGSEKETQYF. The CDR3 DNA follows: TGTGCCAGCAGAATGAATGGAGGGTCGGAGAAAGAGACCCAGTACTTC.

CDR3 amino acids: CASSLVGQLQETQYF. The DNA of the CDR3 is TGCGCCAGCAGCTTGGTGGGACAGCTTCAAGAGACCCAGTACTTC. This chain links TRBV5-1 with TRBJ2-5, with TRBD1 matching 7 bases. The V gene end was trimmed by 0 bases and the J gene end by 2 bases; junction bases not matched to a gene: 4. The CDR3 runs 15 residues. Germline V CDR1 and CDR2: SGHRS, YFSETQ.

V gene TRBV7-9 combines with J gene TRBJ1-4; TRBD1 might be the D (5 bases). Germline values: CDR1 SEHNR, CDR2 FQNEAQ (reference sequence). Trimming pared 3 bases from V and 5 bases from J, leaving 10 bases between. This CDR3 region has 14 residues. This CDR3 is CASSFVQANEKLFF. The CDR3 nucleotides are TGTGCCAGCAGCTTTGTACAGGCGAATGAAAAACTGTTTTTT.

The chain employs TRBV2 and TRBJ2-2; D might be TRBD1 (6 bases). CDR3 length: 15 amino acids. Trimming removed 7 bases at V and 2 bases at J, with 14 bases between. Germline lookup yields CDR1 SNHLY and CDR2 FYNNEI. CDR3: CASIEDRLNTGELFF. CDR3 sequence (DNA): TGTGCCAGCATCGAGGACAGACTCAACACCGGGGAGCTGTTTTTT.

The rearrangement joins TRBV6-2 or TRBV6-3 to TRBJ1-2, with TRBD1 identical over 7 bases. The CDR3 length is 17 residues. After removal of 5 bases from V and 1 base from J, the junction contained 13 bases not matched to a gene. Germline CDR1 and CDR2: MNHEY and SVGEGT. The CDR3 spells CASSPMIGTDFNYGYTF. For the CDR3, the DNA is TGTGCCAGCAGTCCCATGATTGGGACAGACTTTAACTATGGCTACACCTTC.

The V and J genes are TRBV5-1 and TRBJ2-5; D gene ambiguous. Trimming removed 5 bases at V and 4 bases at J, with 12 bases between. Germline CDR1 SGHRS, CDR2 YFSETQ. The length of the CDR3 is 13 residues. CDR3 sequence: CASRVVGSETQYF. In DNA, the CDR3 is TGCGCCAGCAGGGTCGTTGGCTCAGAGACCCAGTACTTC. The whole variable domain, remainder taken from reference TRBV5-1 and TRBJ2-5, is KAGVTQTPRYLIKTRGQQVTLSCSPISGHRSVSWYQQTPGQGLQFLFEYFSETQRNKGNFPGRFSGRQFSNSRSEMNVSTLELGDSALYLCASRVVGSETQYFGPGTRLLVL.

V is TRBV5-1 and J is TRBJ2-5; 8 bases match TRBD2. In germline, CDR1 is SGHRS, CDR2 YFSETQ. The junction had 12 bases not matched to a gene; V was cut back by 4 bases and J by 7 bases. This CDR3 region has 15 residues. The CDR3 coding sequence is TGCGCCAGCAGCGCGCAACCGGGACTAGTCGGGACCCAGTACTTC. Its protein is CASSAQPGLVGTQYF.

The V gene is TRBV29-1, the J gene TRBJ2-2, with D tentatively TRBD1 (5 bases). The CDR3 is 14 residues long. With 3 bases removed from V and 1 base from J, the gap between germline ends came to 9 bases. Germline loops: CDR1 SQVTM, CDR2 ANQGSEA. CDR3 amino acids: CSVDSQGNTGELFF. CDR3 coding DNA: TGCAGCGTTGATTCGCAGGGGAACACCGGGGAGCTGTTTTTT.

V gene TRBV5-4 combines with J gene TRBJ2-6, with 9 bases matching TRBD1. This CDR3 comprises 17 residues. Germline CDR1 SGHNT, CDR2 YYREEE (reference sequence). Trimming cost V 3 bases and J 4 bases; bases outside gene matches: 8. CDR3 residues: CASSSGTGLAGANVLTF. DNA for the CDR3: TGTGCCAGCAGCTCTGGGACAGGGTTGGCCGGGGCCAACGTCCTGACTTTC.

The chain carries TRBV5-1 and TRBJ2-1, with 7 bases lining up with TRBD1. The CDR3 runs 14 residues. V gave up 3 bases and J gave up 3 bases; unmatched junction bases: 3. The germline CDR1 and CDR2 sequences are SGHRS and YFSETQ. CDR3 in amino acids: CASSSGQDYNEQFF. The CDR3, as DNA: TGCGCCAGCAGCTCTGGACAGGACTACAATGAGCAGTTCTTC.

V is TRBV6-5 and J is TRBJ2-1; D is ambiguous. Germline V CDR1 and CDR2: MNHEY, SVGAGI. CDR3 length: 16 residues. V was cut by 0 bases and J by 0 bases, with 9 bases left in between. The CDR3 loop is CASSYSSPISYNEQFF. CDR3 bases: TGTGCCAGCAGTTACTCTAGCCCCATCTCCTACAATGAGCAGTTCTTC.

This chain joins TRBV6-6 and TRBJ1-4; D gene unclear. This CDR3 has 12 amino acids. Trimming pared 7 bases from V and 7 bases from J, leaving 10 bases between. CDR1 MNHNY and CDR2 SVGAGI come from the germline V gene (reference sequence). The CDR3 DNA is TGTGCCAGCACCCGAGGGAGTGAAAAACTGTTTTTT. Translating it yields CASTRGSEKLFF.

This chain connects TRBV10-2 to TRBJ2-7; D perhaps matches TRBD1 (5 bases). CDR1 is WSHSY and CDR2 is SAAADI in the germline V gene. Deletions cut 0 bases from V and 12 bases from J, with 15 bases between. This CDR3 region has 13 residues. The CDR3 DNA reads TGCGCCAGCAGTGAGTCTCAGGGTTCAGGGCGGTACTTC. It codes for CASSESQGSGRYF.

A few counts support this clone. The CDR3 sequence is CASSSDSSRLNTEAFF. In nucleotides, the CDR3 is TGTGCCAGCAGTTCAGACAGTTCTCGATTGAACACTGAAGCTTTCTTT. This chain uses TRBV6-5 with TRBJ1-1; TRBD1 might be the D (5 bases). CDR1 is MNHEY and CDR2 is SVGAGI in the germline V gene. V was clipped by 4 bases and J by 0 bases, with 15 bases between them. CDR3 length: 16 amino acids.

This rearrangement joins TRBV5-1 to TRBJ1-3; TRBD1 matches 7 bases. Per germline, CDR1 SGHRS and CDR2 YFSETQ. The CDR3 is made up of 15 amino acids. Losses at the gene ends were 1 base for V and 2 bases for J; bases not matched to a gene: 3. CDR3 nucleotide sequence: TGCGCCAGCAGCTTGTGGACAGGCACTGGAAACACCATATATTTT. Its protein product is CASSLWTGTGNTIYF.

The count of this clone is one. CDR3 loop: CASNGANTGELFF. CDR3 in DNA: TGTGCCAGCAACGGAGCGAACACCGGGGAGCTGTTTTTT. The chain recombines TRBV7-9 with TRBJ2-2; D is ambiguous. Trimming removed 7 bases at V and 0 bases at J, with 6 bases between. CDR3 size: 13 residues. Germline V gives CDR1 SEHNR, CDR2 FQNEAQ (reference sequence).